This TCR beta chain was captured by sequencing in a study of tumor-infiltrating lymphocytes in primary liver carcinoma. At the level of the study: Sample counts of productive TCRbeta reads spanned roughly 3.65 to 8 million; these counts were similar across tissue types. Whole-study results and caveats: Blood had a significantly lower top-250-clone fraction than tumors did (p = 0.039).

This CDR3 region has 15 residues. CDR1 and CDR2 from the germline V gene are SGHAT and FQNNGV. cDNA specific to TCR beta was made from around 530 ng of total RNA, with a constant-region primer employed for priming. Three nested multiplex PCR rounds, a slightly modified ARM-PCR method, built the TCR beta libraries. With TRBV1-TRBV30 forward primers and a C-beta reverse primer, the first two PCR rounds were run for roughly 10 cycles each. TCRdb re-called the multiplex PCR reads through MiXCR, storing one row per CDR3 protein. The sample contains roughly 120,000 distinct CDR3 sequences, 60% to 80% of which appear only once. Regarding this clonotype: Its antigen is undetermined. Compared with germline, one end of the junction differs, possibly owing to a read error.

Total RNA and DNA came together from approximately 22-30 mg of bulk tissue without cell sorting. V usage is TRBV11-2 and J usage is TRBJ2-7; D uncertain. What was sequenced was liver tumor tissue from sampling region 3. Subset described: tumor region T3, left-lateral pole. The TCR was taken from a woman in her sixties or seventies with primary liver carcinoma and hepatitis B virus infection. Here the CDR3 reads CTSSLEFPRAAQHYF. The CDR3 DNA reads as TGTACCAGCAGCTTAGAATTCCCCCGGGCGGCACAGCATTACTTC. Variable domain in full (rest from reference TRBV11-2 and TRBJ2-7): EAGVAQSPRYKIIEKRQSVAFWCNPISGHATLYWYQQILGQGPKLLIQFQNNGVVDDSQLPKDRFSAERLKGVDSTLKIQPAKLEDSAVYLCTSSLEFPRAAQHYFGPGTRLTVT.